Each of the 3 T cell receptor beta chains below was sequenced from the same sample in a study of blood T cell repertoires in COVID-19. The data were produced by immunoSEQ multiplex PCR, yet TCRdb's version contains in-frame clones alone and is incomplete. Among about 200,000 clones listed, over 60% were seen once. Sequencing used peripheral blood. All receptors come from a woman aged 70-85 years with acute or convalescent COVID-19.

Only a few counts were recorded for this clone. The V gene is TRBV29-1, the J gene TRBJ2-3; TRBD2 aligns across 10 bases. J lost 2 bases, V lost 4 bases, and 3 bases had no gene match. The germline V gene encodes CDR1 SQVTM and CDR2 ANQGSEA. The CDR3 extends over 14 amino acids. The CDR3 sequence: CSVGTSGTTDTQYF. The CDR3 nucleotides read TGCAGCGTTGGTACTAGCGGGACCACAGATACGCAGTATTTT.

In this sample, this clone turned up a few times. The V and J genes are TRBV20-1 and TRBJ2-5, with D maybe TRBD1 (6 bases). V was clipped by 3 bases and J by 2 bases, with 16 bases between them. Looked up from germline, CDR1 is DFQATT and CDR2 is SNEGSKA (reference sequence). This CDR3 is built from 15 residues. DNA of the CDR3: TGCAGTGCTAGTCCTCGGCAGGGGCAACAAGAGACCCAGTACTTC. This translates into CSASPRQGQQETQYF.

This clone was recorded at least ten times. This chain connects TRBV10-3 to TRBJ2-3, with TRBD2 matching over 9 bases. J was trimmed by 1 base and V by 6 bases; bases with no gene match: 5. This CDR3 spans 15 amino acids. Germline V CDR1 and CDR2: ENHRY, SYGVKD. The CDR3 nucleotides are TGTGCCATCAGAAGTAGCGGGAGTCGCACAGATACGCAGTATTTT. Translating gives CAIRSSGSRTDTQYF.